Shown below are 20 T cell receptor beta chains from a single sample sequenced in a study of CD8 T cells in ankylosing spondylitis. TCRdb itself ran the 5' RACE reads through MiXCR, one entry per CDR3 protein. This sample yields 150,000 to 200,000 distinct CDR3 sequences, of which roughly 34% are seen a single time; around 6.2% belongs to the top ten. The sequenced sample consisted of synovial fluid, either unsorted or a sorted T cell fraction (not recorded which). These TCRs come from a male donor with ankylosing spondylitis.

A single count supports this clonotype. One end of the junction fails to match germline, which may point to a read error. The CDR3 reads CATSRETRTGYNDQFF. The CDR3 DNA sequence: TGTGCCACCAGCAGAGAGACCAGGACAGGCTACAATGATCAGTTCTTC. The rearrangement joins TRBV15 to TRBJ2-1, with TRBD1 identical over 7 bases. Germline CDR1 and CDR2: LNHNV and YYDKDF (reference sequence). The CDR3 has 16 amino acids.

In nucleotides, the CDR3 is TGTGCCAGCAGGCCCTCAGGGACGGGGGCCAACGTCCTGACTTTC. Encoded protein: CASRPSGTGANVLTF. This chain joins TRBV12-3 or TRBV12-4 and TRBJ2-6; D may correspond to TRBD1 or TRBD2 (5 bases each). Trimming left V 6 bases short and J 4 bases short, with 13 bases between. This CDR3 contains 15 residues.

The chain combines TRBV27 with TRBJ1-2; no definite D call. This CDR3 is built from 15 residues. CDR1 is MNHEY and CDR2 is SMNVEV in the germline V gene (reference sequence). The germline V and J ends were trimmed by 6 bases and 2 bases, with 16 bases remaining between them. CDR3 DNA: TGTGCCAGCAGGGTCCACCGTGACATAAACTATGGCTACACCTTC. The encoded protein is CASRVHRDINYGYTF.

The chain employs TRBV5-1 and TRBJ1-1; D possibly corresponds to TRBD1 (5 bases). Trimming cost V 7 bases and J 6 bases, with 16 bases left between them. Germline lookup yields CDR1 SGHRS and CDR2 YFSETQ. The CDR3 contains 13 residues. DNA of the CDR3: TGCGCCAGCGCCCAGGGAGGTGGTGCTGAAGCTTTCTTT. Its protein is CASAQGGGAEAFF. The full variable domain, its missing parts supplied by reference TRBV5-1 and TRBJ1-1, is KAGVTQTPRYLIKTRGQQVTLSCSPISGHRSVSWYQQTPGQGLQFLFEYFSETQRNKGNFPGRFSGRQFSNSRSEMNVSTLELGDSALYLCASAQGGGAEAFFGQGTRLTVV.

The chain couples TRBV7-8 to TRBJ2-3, with a weak D call TRBD2 (7 bases). Germline V gives CDR1 SGHVS, CDR2 FQNEAQ. The CDR3 covers 15 residues. V dropped 1 base and J dropped 3 bases, with 11 bases sitting between them. The CDR3: CASSLGGGATDTQYF. The DNA for the CDR3 is TGTGCCAGCAGCTTAGGAGGGGGGGCGACAGATACGCAGTATTTT.

This chain uses TRBV28 with TRBJ1-3; D unclear. The germline V and J ends were trimmed by 6 bases and 0 bases, with 9 bases remaining between them. This CDR3 comprises 14 residues. CDR1 and CDR2 (germline): MDHEN, SYDVKM. The CDR3 here is CASRAQPSGNTIYF. CDR3 coding DNA: TGTGCCAGCAGAGCTCAGCCCTCTGGAAACACCATATATTTT.

V is TRBV3-1 and J is TRBJ2-2, with a tentative D call TRBD1 (6 bases). The V gene's germline CDR1 is LGHDT and CDR2 YNNKEL (reference sequence). The CDR3 runs 17 residues. The V gene lost 3 bases and the J gene lost 5 bases, with 19 bases spanning the gap. The CDR3 bases are TGTGCCAGCAGCCAGTCACAGGGTCTGTTCGGAACCGGGGAGCTGTTTTTT. Its translation is CASSQSQGLFGTGELFF. Filled out from reference TRBV3-1 and TRBJ2-2, the complete variable domain reads DTAVSQTPKYLVTQMGNDKSIKCEQNLGHDTMYWYKQDSKKFLKIMFSYNNKELIINETVPNRFSPKSPDKAHLNLHINSLELGDSAVYFCASSQSQGLFGTGELFFGEGSRLTVL.

The chain links TRBV20-1 to TRBJ2-7; 9 bases are shared with TRBD1. Germline CDR1 is DFQATT and CDR2 is SNEGSKA (reference sequence). The V segment lost 1 base and the J segment 1 base; nucleotides outside the gene matches: 5. CDR3 length: 15 residues. This CDR3 reads CSARGVQGASYEQYF. In DNA form, the CDR3 reads TGCAGTGCTAGAGGGGTACAGGGGGCGTCCTACGAGCAGTACTTC.

This clonotype has a count of ten or more. The chain links TRBV5-1 to TRBJ1-3; D not certain. V was trimmed by 0 bases and J by 2 bases, leaving 6 bases between them. Germline V gives CDR1 SGHRS, CDR2 YFSETQ. This CDR3 region has 14 residues. The CDR3 protein is CASSLEAAGNTIYF. As DNA, the CDR3 is TGCGCCAGCAGCTTGGAGGCGGCTGGAAACACCATATATTTT.

The CDR3 DNA reads as TGTGCCAGCACCCGGGGGACAGACCGATACCAAGAGACCCAGTACTTC. Its translation is CASTRGTDRYQETQYF. The chain links TRBV6-1 to TRBJ2-5; the D gene is possibly TRBD1 (7 bases). In germline, CDR1 is MNHNS, CDR2 SASEGT. CDR3 length: 16 amino acids. Trimming took off 7 bases at V and 0 bases at J, with 18 bases between the two ends.

This clonotype was observed a handful of times. This chain's CDR3 is CASSLTGNNQPQHF. The CDR3 DNA is TGTGCCAGCAGCCTGACAGGGAACAATCAGCCCCAGCATTTT. This chain joins TRBV7-9 and TRBJ1-5; 7 bases fit TRBD1. J was trimmed by 3 bases and V by 5 bases; bases with no gene match: 4. This CDR3 has 14 residues. Germline loops: CDR1 SEHNR, CDR2 FQNEAQ (reference sequence).

The V and J genes are TRBV5-1 and TRBJ2-7; 8 bases are shared with TRBD1. Germline CDR1 and CDR2: SGHRS and YFSETQ. The CDR3 spans 15 residues. Losses at the gene ends were 3 bases for V and 0 bases for J; bases not matched to a gene: 5. The CDR3 region has the DNA TGCGCCAGCAGCTACTCAGGGGGCGGCTCCTACGAGCAGTACTTC. The encoded protein is CASSYSGGGSYEQYF.

The chain joins TRBV24-1 to TRBJ2-3; 8 bases match TRBD2. This CDR3 has 13 residues. With 10 bases clipped from V and 6 bases from J, the junction kept 8 bases outside the gene matches. In germline, CDR1 is KGHDR, CDR2 SFDVKD. CDR3 nucleotide sequence: TGTGCCACTGGGACTAGGACGGCGGATACGCAGTATTTT. Amino acid sequence: CATGTRTADTQYF.

This clonotype was recorded a few times. V is TRBV5-1 and J is TRBJ1-4; D unresolved. Germline V CDR1 and CDR2: SGHRS, YFSETQ. Deletions cut 1 base from V and 5 bases from J, with 3 bases between. This CDR3 has 12 residues. CDR3 in DNA: TGCGCCAGCAGCTTGTCAAATGAAAAACTGTTTTTT. Translated: CASSLSNEKLFF.

This chain joins TRBV6-2 or TRBV6-3 and TRBJ1-5; D perhaps matches TRBD1 (5 bases). V was shortened by 6 bases and J by 9 bases, with 18 bases between the two germline ends. CDR3 length: 14 residues. The germline gives CDR1 MNHEY, CDR2 SVGEGT. Here the CDR3 reads CASSLGVSSGPQHF. The CDR3 DNA follows: TGTGCCAGCAGCTTAGGGGTCTCCTCGGGGCCCCAGCATTTT.

This clonotype was found many times. At one end the junction does not follow the germline gene, possibly because of a read error. The chain is built from TRBV30 and TRBJ2-1, with 14 bases fitting TRBD2. From germline, CDR1 is GTSNPN and CDR2 SVGIG (reference sequence). The CDR3 loop spans 13 amino acids. The CDR3 DNA sequence: TGTGCCTGGAATCACGGGACTAGCGGGAGACGGCTCTTC. Its translation: CAWNHGTSGRRLF. The full variable domain, in which reference TRBV30 and TRBJ2-1 provide the parts outside the CDR3, is SQTIHQWPATLVQPVGSPLSLECTVEGTSNPNLYWYRQAAGRGLQLLFYSVGIGQISSEVPQNLSASRPQDRQFILSSKKLLLSDSGFYLCAWNHGTSGRRLFGPGTRLTVL.

This chain connects TRBV7-9 to TRBJ2-6; 7 nucleotides match TRBD1. From germline, CDR1 is SEHNR and CDR2 FQNEAQ (reference sequence). The CDR3 extends over 16 amino acids. Trimming cost V 5 bases and J 4 bases; bases outside gene matches: 8. CDR3 protein: CASSTNRGTGANVLTF. As DNA, the CDR3 is TGTGCCAGCAGCACTAACAGGGGTACCGGGGCCAACGTCCTGACTTTC.

The gene calls are TRBV11-2 and TRBJ2-7, with TRBD1 identical over 8 bases. V lost 5 bases, J lost 4 bases, and 19 bases stayed unmatched. The CDR3 totals 18 residues. Per germline, CDR1 SGHAT and CDR2 FQNNGV. CDR3 loop: CASSRLAGGAPRAYEQYF. The CDR3 DNA reads as TGTGCCAGCAGCCGCCTCGCAGGGGGCGCGCCCCGAGCGTACGAGCAGTACTTC. The whole variable domain, filled in from reference TRBV11-2 and TRBJ2-7, reads EAGVAQSPRYKIIEKRQSVAFWCNPISGHATLYWYQQILGQGPKLLIQFQNNGVVDDSQLPKDRFSAERLKGVDSTLKIQPAKLEDSAVYLCASSRLAGGAPRAYEQYFGPGTRLTVT.

In its sample, this clonotype was seen a few times. This chain links TRBV5-6 with TRBJ1-1; 9 bases fit TRBD1. The CDR3 is made up of 15 amino acids. J gave up 6 bases and V 4 bases, and 10 bases lay outside the gene matches. Germline V gene data show CDR1 as SGHDT and CDR2 as YYEEEE. The CDR3 loop reads CASSPITGTGSEAFF. The CDR3 coding sequence is TGTGCCAGCAGCCCTATAACCGGGACAGGGTCTGAAGCTTTCTTT.

A few counts support this clonotype. This sequence joins TRBV15 and TRBJ1-6; no definite D call. CDR3 length equals 14 residues. Per germline, CDR1 LNHNV and CDR2 YYDKDF (reference sequence). V was pared by 3 bases and J by 7 bases, with 10 bases between. CDR3 amino acids: CATSSGSVNSPLHF. CDR3 in DNA: TGTGCCACCAGCAGTGGATCAGTGAATTCACCCCTCCACTTT. The variable domain in full, with the rest retrieved from reference TRBV15 and TRBJ1-6, is DAMVIQNPRYQVTQFGKPVTLSCSQTLNHNVMYWYQQKSSQAPKLLFHYYDKDFNNEADTPDNFQSRRPNTSFCFLDIRSPGLGDTAMYLCATSSGSVNSPLHFGNGTRLTVT.